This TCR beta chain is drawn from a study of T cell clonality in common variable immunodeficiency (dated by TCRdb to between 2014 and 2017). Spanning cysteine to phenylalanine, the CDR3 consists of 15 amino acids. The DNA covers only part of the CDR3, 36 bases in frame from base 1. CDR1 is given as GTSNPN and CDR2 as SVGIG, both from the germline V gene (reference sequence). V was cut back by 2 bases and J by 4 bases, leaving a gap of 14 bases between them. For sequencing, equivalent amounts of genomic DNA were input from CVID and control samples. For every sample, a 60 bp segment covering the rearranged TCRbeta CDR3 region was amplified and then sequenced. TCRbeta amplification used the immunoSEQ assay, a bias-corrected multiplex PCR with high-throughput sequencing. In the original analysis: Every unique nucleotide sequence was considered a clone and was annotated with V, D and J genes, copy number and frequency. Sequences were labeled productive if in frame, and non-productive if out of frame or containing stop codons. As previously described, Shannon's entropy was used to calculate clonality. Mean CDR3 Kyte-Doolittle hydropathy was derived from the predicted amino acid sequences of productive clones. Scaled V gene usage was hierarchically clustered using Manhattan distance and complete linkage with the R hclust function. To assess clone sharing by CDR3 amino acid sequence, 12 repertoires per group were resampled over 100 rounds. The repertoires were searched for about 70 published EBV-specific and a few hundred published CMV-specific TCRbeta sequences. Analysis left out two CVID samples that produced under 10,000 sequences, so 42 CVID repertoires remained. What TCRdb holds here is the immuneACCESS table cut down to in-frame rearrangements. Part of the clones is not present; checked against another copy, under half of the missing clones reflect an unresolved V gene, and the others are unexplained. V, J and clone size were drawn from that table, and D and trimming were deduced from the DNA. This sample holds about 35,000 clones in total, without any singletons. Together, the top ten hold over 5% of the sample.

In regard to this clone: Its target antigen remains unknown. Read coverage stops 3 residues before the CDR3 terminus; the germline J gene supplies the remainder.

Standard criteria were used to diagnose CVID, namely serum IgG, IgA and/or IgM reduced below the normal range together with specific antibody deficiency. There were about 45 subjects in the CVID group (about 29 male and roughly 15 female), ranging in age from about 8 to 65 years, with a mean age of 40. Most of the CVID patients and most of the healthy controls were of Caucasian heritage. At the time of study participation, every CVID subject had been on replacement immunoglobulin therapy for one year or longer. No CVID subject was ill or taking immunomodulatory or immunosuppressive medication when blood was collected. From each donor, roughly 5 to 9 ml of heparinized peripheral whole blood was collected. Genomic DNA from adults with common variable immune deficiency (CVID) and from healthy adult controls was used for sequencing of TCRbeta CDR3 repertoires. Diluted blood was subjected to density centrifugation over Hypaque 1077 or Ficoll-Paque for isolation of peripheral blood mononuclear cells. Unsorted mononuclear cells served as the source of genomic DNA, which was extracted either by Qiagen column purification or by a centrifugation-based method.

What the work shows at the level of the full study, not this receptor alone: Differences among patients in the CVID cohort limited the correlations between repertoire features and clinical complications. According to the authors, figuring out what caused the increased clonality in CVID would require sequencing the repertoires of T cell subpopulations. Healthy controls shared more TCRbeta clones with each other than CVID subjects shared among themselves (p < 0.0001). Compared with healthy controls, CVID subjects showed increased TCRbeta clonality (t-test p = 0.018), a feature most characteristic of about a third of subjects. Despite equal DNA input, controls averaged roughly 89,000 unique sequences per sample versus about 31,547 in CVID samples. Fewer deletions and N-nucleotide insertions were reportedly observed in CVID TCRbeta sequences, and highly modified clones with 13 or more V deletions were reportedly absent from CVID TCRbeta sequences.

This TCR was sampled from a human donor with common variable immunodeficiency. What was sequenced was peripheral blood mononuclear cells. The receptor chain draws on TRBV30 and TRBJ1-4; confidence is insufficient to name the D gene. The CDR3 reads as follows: CAWSPGQDHNEKLFF. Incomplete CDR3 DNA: TGTGCCTGGAGTCCCGGCCAGGATCATAATGAAAAA.